The 9 T cell receptor beta chains listed next were all sequenced from one sample in a study of blood T cell repertoires in COVID-19. Sequenced by immunoSEQ multiplex PCR; TCRdb stores in-frame clones only, minus some. The repertoire holds fewer than 500,000 clones, with 75% to 90% as singletons. Input material: PBMCs or T cells enriched from blood (not recorded which). The receptors shown here come from a man aged 25-40 years who had recovered from COVID-19.

This clone was detected only a few times. The DNA of the CDR3 is TGTGCCACCAGCAGAGACTTAGCGGGAGGCGAGCAGTACTTC. Translation gives CATSRDLAGGEQYF. The chain carries TRBV15 and TRBJ2-7; TRBD2 matches 10 bases. V was clipped by 0 bases and J by 6 bases; unmatched bases: 2. The CDR3 sequence is 14 residues long. Germline V gene sequence: CDR1 LNHNV, CDR2 YYDKDF (reference sequence).

The genes are TRBV13 and TRBJ1-2, with D perhaps TRBD1 (5 bases). Germline lookup yields CDR1 PRHDT and CDR2 FYEKMQ (reference sequence). The CDR3 is 15 amino acids. V was cut by 7 bases and J by 4 bases, with 19 bases left in between. The CDR3 region has the DNA TGTGCCAGCACGTTTGGGGCAGTTGAGTTCTATGGCTACACCTTC. Protein sequence: CASTFGAVEFYGYTF.

The chain joins TRBV7-9 to TRBJ1-4; D call uncertain. Trimming removed 0 bases from V and 8 bases from J, with 10 bases in between. Per germline, CDR1 SEHNR and CDR2 FQNEAQ (reference sequence). This CDR3 spans 14 amino acids. The CDR3 loop is CASSLAPAAEKLFF. The CDR3 nucleotides are TGTGCCAGCAGCTTAGCGCCGGCGGCGGAAAAACTGTTTTTT. The complete variable domain, with remaining parts taken from reference TRBV7-9 and TRBJ1-4, reads DTGVSQNPRHKITKRGQNVTFRCDPISEHNRLYWYRQTLGQGPEFLTYFQNEAQLEKSRLLSDRFSAERPKGSFSTLEIQRTEQGDSAMYLCASSLAPAAEKLFFGSGTQLSVL.

This chain joins TRBV5-1 and TRBJ2-2, with no clear D. CDR1 is SGHRS, CDR2 YFSETQ, per germline. There are 14 residues in the CDR3. V dropped 6 bases and J dropped 4 bases, with 13 bases sitting between them. For the CDR3, the DNA is TGCGCCAGCAAGTTGAGTGCGAGCACCGGGGAGCTGTTTTTT. This gives the protein CASKLSASTGELFF.

The V gene is TRBV11-3, the J gene TRBJ2-5; TRBD2 is a possible D gene (6 bases). Germline V gene lookup returns CDR1 SGHNT and CDR2 YENEEA. V was cut by 3 bases and J by 0 bases, with 11 bases left in between. The CDR3 extends over 15 amino acids. This CDR3 is CASSFGGKNQETQYF. The CDR3 region has the DNA TGTGCCAGCAGCTTTGGCGGGAAAAACCAAGAGACCCAGTACTTC.

The CDR3 protein is CASSPLGGYEAFF. The CDR3 DNA reads as TGTGCCAGCAGCCCCCTTGGGGGGTATGAAGCTTTCTTT. The genes are TRBV11-2 and TRBJ1-1; possible D gene TRBD1, 5 bases. This CDR3 has 13 residues. The V and J ends lost 5 bases and 7 bases respectively, with 14 bases between them. The germline CDR1 and CDR2 sequences are SGHAT and FQNNGV.

Here the CDR3 reads CASSWRYRANYGYTF. The CDR3 DNA sequence: TGTGCCAGCAGCTGGCGGTACAGGGCCAACTATGGCTACACCTTC. This chain links TRBV5-4 with TRBJ1-2; tentatively, D is TRBD1 (6 bases). Germline V lookup: CDR1 SGHNT, CDR2 YYREEE (reference sequence). This CDR3 comprises 15 residues. V was trimmed by 3 bases and J by 2 bases, leaving 14 bases between them.

The CDR3: CASSLWPRTDRGNQPQHF. DNA for the CDR3: TGTGCCAGCAGTTTATGGCCCAGGACAGATAGGGGCAATCAGCCCCAGCATTTT. The rearrangement uses TRBV28 and TRBJ1-5; D might be TRBD1 (6 bases). This CDR3 comprises 18 residues. The ends were cut back, 0 bases at V and 2 bases at J, with 17 bases in the middle. Germline V gene lookup returns CDR1 MDHEN and CDR2 SYDVKM.

The V and J genes are TRBV11-2 and TRBJ1-2; maybe TRBD1 (5 bases). This CDR3 has 13 amino acids. Trimming removed 2 bases from V and 8 bases from J, with 12 bases in between. Germline lookup yields CDR1 SGHAT and CDR2 FQNNGV. CDR3 nucleotides: TGTGCCAGCAGCTTAAGCAGGGATGAAGGCTACACCTTC. This sequence encodes CASSLSRDEGYTF.